Detailed here is one TCR beta chain. TCRdb processed the 5' RACE reads anew with MiXCR; each CDR3 protein has one entry. The sample contains around 340,000 distinct CDR3 sequences, roughly 22% of which appear only once. CDR3 size: 15 residues. The data originate from a study of CD8 T cells in ankylosing spondylitis. This sequence originates from a male donor with ankylosing spondylitis or in good health (not recorded which). Material: blood, either unsorted or a sorted T cell fraction (not recorded which). This chain connects TRBV21-1 to TRBJ2-7. TRBV21-1 constitutes a pseudogene. In nucleotides, the CDR3 is TGTGCCAGCAGCAAAAGGCATAGGGTTACCAACGAGCAGTACTTC. Translated: CASSKRHRVTNEQYF.